These 15 T cell receptor beta chains were sequenced from one sample in a study of graft-versus-host responses after intestinal transplantation. Their antigens are not known. Assay: immunoSEQ multiplex PCR; the TCRdb copy retains only in-frame clones and omits some. This repertoire shows approximately 82,000 clones, roughly 93% found once; its top ten account for approximately 1%. The sample was unstimulated CD8+ T cells sorted from spleen or lymph node cells, taken before transplant. The receptors here all came from a human donor who was the organ donor for an intestinal transplant.

The chain carries TRBV19 and TRBJ1-5, with a tentative D call TRBD1 (6 bases). Germline CDR1 and CDR2: LNHDA and SQIVND (reference sequence). CDR3 length: 14 residues. Trimming pared 5 bases from V and 7 bases from J, leaving 15 bases between. The CDR3 reads CASSWGTRGQPQHF. CDR3 in DNA: TGTGCCAGTAGTTGGGGGACAAGGGGACAGCCCCAGCATTTT.

CDR3 DNA: TGTGCCAGTAAAAGAGCGGGGGCCTACGAGCAGTACTTC. It is translated as CASKRAGAYEQYF. The J gene is TRBJ2-7, the V gene TRBV19; TRBD2 matches 8 bases. Losses at the gene ends were 7 bases for V and 2 bases for J; bases not matched to a gene: 4. The CDR3 has 13 residues. Germline values: CDR1 LNHDA, CDR2 SQIVND (reference sequence).

This clone has only a few counts. This chain joins TRBV5-6 and TRBJ1-2, with D uncertain. Trimming cost V 0 bases and J 0 bases, with 6 bases left between them. Germline-derived CDR1 and CDR2 are SGHDT and YYEEEE. The CDR3 is 14 residues long. The CDR3 reads CASSLVSPNYGYTF. The DNA for the CDR3 is TGTGCCAGCAGCTTGGTGAGCCCTAACTATGGCTACACCTTC.

The chain couples TRBV4-3 to TRBJ2-1; 8 nucleotides match TRBD1. Germline CDR1 LGHNA, CDR2 YSLEER. CDR3 length equals 17 residues. V lost 0 bases, J lost 3 bases, and 7 bases stayed unmatched. The CDR3 is CASSQDWGQVVYNEQFF. CDR3 nucleotides: TGCGCCAGCAGCCAAGATTGGGGACAGGTCGTCTACAATGAGCAGTTCTTC.

The gene calls are TRBV27 and TRBJ2-7; a possible D gene is TRBD1 (6 bases). Germline V lookup: CDR1 MNHEY, CDR2 SMNVEV (reference sequence). The CDR3 sequence is 12 residues long. V lost 5 bases and J 6 bases, leaving 11 bases between the germline ends. The CDR3 sequence: CASSPGAAEQYF. CDR3 nucleotide sequence: TGTGCCAGCAGTCCAGGGGCGGCCGAGCAGTACTTC.

The genes are TRBV4-2 and TRBJ2-7; 9 bases match TRBD2. Germline V CDR1 and CDR2: LGHNA, YNFKEQ. After removal of 2 bases from V and 3 bases from J, the junction contained 8 bases not matched to a gene. The CDR3 has 16 amino acids. DNA for the CDR3: TGTGCCAGCAGCCAAAATTCGGCTAGCGGGATCTACGAGCAGTACTTC. This gives the protein CASSQNSASGIYEQYF.

The chain joins TRBV4-3 to TRBJ2-1; TRBD2 matches at 8 bases. The CDR3 extends over 16 amino acids. Per germline, CDR1 LGHNA and CDR2 YSLEER. The V gene end was trimmed by 5 bases and the J gene end by 7 bases; junction bases not matched to a gene: 13. CDR3 sequence (DNA): TGCGCCAGCAGCAAGGAAGTAGCGGGATGGGGTAATGAGCAGTTCTTC. Amino acids: CASSKEVAGWGNEQFF.

This chain links TRBV13 with TRBJ1-3; D call uncertain. V shed 7 bases and J shed 4 bases, with 11 bases lying between them. The CDR3 is made up of 13 amino acids. Germline CDR1 is PRHDT and CDR2 is FYEKMQ (reference sequence). The DNA of the CDR3 is TGTGCCAGCAATTTAGGGCGGGGAAACACCATATATTTT. Its protein is CASNLGRGNTIYF.

V gene TRBV5-1 combines with J gene TRBJ2-1, with a possible D match to TRBD2 (5 bases). CDR1 SGHRS and CDR2 YFSETQ come from the germline V gene. The V gene lost 3 bases and the J gene lost 6 bases, with 10 bases spanning the gap. The CDR3 is 13 residues long. This chain's CDR3 is CASSSGRGNEQFF. CDR3 sequence (DNA): TGCGCCAGCAGCTCCGGCCGGGGCAATGAGCAGTTCTTC.

V gene TRBV7-9 combines with J gene TRBJ2-7; TRBD1 might be the D (6 bases). The CDR3 spans 14 residues. With 5 bases removed from V and 3 bases from J, the gap between germline ends came to 14 bases. Germline assignment: CDR1 SEHNR and CDR2 FQNEAQ (reference sequence). CDR3 loop: CASSHHRASYEQYF. For the CDR3, the DNA is TGTGCCAGCAGCCACCACAGGGCCAGCTACGAGCAGTACTTC.

This chain connects TRBV6-5 to TRBJ2-7, with a tentative D call TRBD2 (5 bases). V dropped 4 bases and J dropped 0 bases, with 7 bases sitting between them. This CDR3 is built from 13 residues. Germline V CDR1 and CDR2: MNHEY, SVGAGI. CDR3 sequence: CASSFGLSYEQYF. CDR3 bases: TGTGCCAGCAGTTTTGGACTCTCCTACGAGCAGTACTTC.

The chain recombines TRBV28 with TRBJ2-7; 12 nucleotides align to TRBD2. This CDR3 is 16 amino acids long. Trimming took 4 bases from V and 1 from J; bases not matched to a gene: 5. The germline CDR1 and CDR2 sequences are MDHEN and SYDVKM. The CDR3 loop is CASSWTLAGGSYEQYF. The CDR3 DNA reads as TGTGCCAGCAGTTGGACACTAGCGGGGGGATCCTACGAGCAGTACTTC.

This sequence joins TRBV5-8 and TRBJ2-5, with 9 bases identical to TRBD1. The CDR3 is 15 residues long. Losses at the gene ends were 4 bases for V and 5 bases for J; bases not matched to a gene: 9. Germline lookup yields CDR1 SGHTS and CDR2 YDEGEE. The CDR3 loop reads CASSPGQGSRETQYF. Here the CDR3 DNA reads TGTGCCAGCAGCCCCGGACAGGGGAGTCGGGAGACCCAGTACTTC.

This rearrangement joins TRBV6-6 to TRBJ1-2, with 7 bases matching TRBD1. In germline, CDR1 is MNHNY, CDR2 SVGAGI (reference sequence). V gave up 4 bases and J gave up 10 bases; unmatched junction bases: 6. This CDR3 has 12 amino acids. CDR3 loop: CASSLTGNFYTF. In nucleotides, the CDR3 is TGTGCCAGCAGTTTGACAGGGAACTTCTACACCTTC.

The rearrangement links TRBV27 to TRBJ2-5; D not resolved. Gene TRBJ2-7 matches the end of the DNA better, so the J call may be wrong. CDR3 length: 17 amino acids. CDR1 and CDR2 from the germline V gene are MNHEY and SMNVEV (reference sequence). The CDR3 region has the DNA TGTGCCAGCAGTTTATATGGCCCCTGGCTAGGAGCCTACGAGCAGTACTTC. Translated: CASSLYGPWLGAYEQYF.